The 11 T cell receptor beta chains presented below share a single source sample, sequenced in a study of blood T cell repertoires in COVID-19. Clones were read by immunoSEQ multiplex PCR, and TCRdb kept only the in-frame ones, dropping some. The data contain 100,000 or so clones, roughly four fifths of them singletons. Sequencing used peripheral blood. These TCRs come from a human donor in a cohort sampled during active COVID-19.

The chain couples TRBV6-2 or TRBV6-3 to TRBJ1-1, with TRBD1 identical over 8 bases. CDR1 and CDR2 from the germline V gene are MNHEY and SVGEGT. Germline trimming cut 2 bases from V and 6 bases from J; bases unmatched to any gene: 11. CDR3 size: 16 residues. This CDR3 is CASSYPRPGGSSEAFF. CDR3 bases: TGTGCCAGCAGTTACCCAAGACCAGGGGGCTCATCTGAAGCTTTCTTT.

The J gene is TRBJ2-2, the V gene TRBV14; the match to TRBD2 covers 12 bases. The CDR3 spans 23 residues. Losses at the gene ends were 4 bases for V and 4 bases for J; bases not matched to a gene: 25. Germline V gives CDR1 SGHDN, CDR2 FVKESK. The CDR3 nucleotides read TGTGCCAGCAGCCCGGAAACTACCGGGACAGAAAAACCGGGACTAGCGGGCACCGGGGAGCTGTTTTTT. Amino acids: CASSPETTGTEKPGLAGTGELFF.

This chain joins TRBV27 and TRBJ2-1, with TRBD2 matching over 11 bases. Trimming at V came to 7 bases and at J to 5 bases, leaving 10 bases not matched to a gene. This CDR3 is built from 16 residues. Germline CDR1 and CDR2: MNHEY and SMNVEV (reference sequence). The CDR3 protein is CASIRSGTSGDNEQFF. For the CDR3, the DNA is TGTGCCAGCATCCGATCCGGGACTAGCGGCGACAATGAGCAGTTCTTC.

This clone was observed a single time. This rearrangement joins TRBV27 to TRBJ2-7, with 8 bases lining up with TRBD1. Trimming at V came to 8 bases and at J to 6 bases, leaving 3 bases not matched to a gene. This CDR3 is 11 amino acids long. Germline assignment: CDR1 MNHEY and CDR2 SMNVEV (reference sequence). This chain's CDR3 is CASYTGGEQYF. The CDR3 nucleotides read TGTGCCAGCTACACAGGGGGCGAGCAGTACTTC.

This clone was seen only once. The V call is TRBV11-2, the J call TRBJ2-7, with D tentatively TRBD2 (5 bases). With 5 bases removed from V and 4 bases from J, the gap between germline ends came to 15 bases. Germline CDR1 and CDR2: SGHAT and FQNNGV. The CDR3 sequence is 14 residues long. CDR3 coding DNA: TGTGCCAGCAGCATCGGACTCTTGGTTTACGAGCAGTACTTC. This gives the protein CASSIGLLVYEQYF.

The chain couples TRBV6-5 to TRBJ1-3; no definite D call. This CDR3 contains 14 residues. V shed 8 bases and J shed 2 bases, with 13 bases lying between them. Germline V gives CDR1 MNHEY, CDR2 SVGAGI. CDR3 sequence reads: CASAREMAGNTIYF. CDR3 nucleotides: TGTGCCAGCGCGAGGGAAATGGCTGGAAACACCATATATTTT.

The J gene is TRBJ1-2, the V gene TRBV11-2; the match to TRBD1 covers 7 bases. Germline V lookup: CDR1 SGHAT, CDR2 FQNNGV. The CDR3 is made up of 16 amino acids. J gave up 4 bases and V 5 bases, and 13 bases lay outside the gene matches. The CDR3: CASSPIRTGNFYGYTF. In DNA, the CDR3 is TGTGCCAGCAGCCCAATAAGGACAGGAAATTTCTATGGCTACACCTTC. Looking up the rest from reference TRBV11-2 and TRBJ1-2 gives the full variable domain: EAGVAQSPRYKIIEKRQSVAFWCNPISGHATLYWYQQILGQGPKLLIQFQNNGVVDDSQLPKDRFSAERLKGVDSTLKIQPAKLEDSAVYLCASSPIRTGNFYGYTFGSGTRLTVV.

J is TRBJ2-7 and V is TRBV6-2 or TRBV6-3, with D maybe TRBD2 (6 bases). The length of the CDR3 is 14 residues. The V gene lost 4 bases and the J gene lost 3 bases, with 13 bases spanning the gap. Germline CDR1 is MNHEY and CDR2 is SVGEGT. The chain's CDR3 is CASSSDGGVYEQYF. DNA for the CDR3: TGTGCCAGCAGTTCCGACGGCGGGGTCTACGAGCAGTACTTC.

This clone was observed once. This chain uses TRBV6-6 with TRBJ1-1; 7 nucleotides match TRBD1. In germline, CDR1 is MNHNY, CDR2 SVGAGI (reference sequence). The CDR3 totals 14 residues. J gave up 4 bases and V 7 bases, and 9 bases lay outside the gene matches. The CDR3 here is CASKRTQGLTEAFF. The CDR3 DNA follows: TGTGCCAGCAAACGCACACAGGGGCTCACTGAAGCTTTCTTT.

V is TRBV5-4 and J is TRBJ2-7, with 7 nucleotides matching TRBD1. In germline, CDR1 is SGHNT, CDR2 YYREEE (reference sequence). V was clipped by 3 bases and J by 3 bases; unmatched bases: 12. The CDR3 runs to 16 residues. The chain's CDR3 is CASSSHRDSIYYEQYF. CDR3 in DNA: TGTGCCAGCAGCTCACACCGGGACAGCATTTACTACGAGCAGTACTTC.

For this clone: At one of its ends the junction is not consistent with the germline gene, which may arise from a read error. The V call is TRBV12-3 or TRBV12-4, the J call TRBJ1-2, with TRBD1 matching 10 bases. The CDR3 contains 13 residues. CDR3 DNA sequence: TGTGCCAGCAGTTTGGAGACAGGGGGCAGAACTGGTTTC. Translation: CASSLETGGRTGF.